The sequence of this T cell receptor beta chain was determined in a study of chemoradiotherapy in HPV16-positive cancers (dated by TCRdb to between 2020 and 2023). Some background on the complete study: Functional T-cell assays on cells from two HPV16-positive patients defined candidate HPV-specific T-cell clones and common TCR motifs. The study asked whether T-cell immunity to the HPV oncoproteins E6 and E7 changes during chemoradiotherapy and whether this immunity affects survival. The candidate HPV-specific TCRs and motifs were subsequently tracked in TCR repertoires obtained from roughly 90 patients with HPV-related cancers.

The library relied on the immunoSEQ multiplex PCR assay. TCRdb stores this immuneACCESS table with in-frame sequences only. Part of the clones is absent; in the studies checked, under half of the shortfall reflects unresolved V genes, and no reason is known for the rest. Here the sample has some 14,000 clones; 69% occur a single time. Around 19% of the sample comes from the top ten. As concerns this clone: This clone's antigen is unknown. No quality values exist for individual bases; no much larger clone is one base distant.

Points the paper makes about the study in general: Expansion of candidate HPV-specific clones and E7-related TCR motifs was observed in the tumor microenvironment during treatment, whereas no such expansion was observed for non-HPV-specific T cells. The functional definition of HPV-specific T cells came from only a couple of HPV16-positive patients, and the survival association was reported for HPV16-positive patients. In HPV16-positive patients, expansion of HPV-responsive T cells during chemoradiotherapy was associated with improved recurrence-free survival.

As encoded in the germline V gene, CDR1 is MDHEN while CDR2 is SYDVKM. Unmatched junction bases come to 5, with V trimmed by 4 bases and J by 6 bases. The CDR3, from cysteine to phenylalanine, totals 15 residues. Only the CDR3 DNA is retained, 45 bases long and in frame from the first base. Repertoires were sampled multiple times during chemoradiotherapy, which allowed clonal expansion in the tumor microenvironment to be followed. This chain is built from TRBV28 and TRBJ2-2, with 10 bases in between that match TRBD2. This TCR came from a human donor with HPV-associated anogenital cancer. This specimen was taken from a patient who underwent chemoradiotherapy. The CDR3 region: CASSSFSGGPGELFF. The bases read TGTGCCAGCAGTTCCTTTAGCGGGGGGCCCGGGGAGCTGTTTTTT.